This T cell receptor beta chain was observed in a study of cytomegalovirus exposure and HLA in healthy donors. This clone is a singleton in its sample. Its specificity is unknown. Broader study findings: No immune exposure information besides CMV serostatus was available. V segments that were indistinguishable, TRBV6-2 and TRBV6-3 among them, were omitted from analysis. Later analysis suggested most CMV-associated TCR beta chains were HLA-restricted. The classifier was said to identify cytomegalovirus status with high specificity and sensitivity.

This CDR3 has 14 residues. Germline CDR1 SNHLY, CDR2 FYNNEI. Trimming took 6 bases from V and 4 from J, leaving 10 bases between them. PCR primers comprised 60 Vbeta and 13 Jbeta primers. Using immunoSEQ multiplex PCR, the repertoire was profiled, and TCRdb retains in-frame clones only, with some absent. The data contain about 140,000 clones, 75% to 80% of them singletons. The sequence was collected from a woman aged 50 to 60 in good health and CMV-seronegative. The sequencing sample was made of PBMCs. This sequence joins TRBV2 and TRBJ1-6; the D gene is possibly TRBD1 (6 bases). CDR3 bases: TGTGCCAGCAGGAACAGGGATTATAATTCACCCCTCCACTTT. It codes for CASRNRDYNSPLHF. Complete variable domain (other parts from reference TRBV2 and TRBJ1-6): EPEVTQTPSHQVTQMGQEVILRCVPISNHLYFYWYRQILGQKVEFLVSFYNNEISEKSEIFDDQFSVERPDGSNFTLKIRSTKLEDSAMYFCASRNRDYNSPLHFGNGTRLTVT.